These 6 T cell receptor beta chains share one sample of origin, sequenced in a study of T-cell memory formation after mild COVID-19. TCRdb called the 5' RACE reads again in MiXCR, with one record for every CDR3 protein. The sample contains approximately 300,000 distinct CDR3 sequences, approximately 8.4% of which appear only once. The specimen sequenced was PBMCs or a T cell subset sorted from them (not recorded which). The receptor set was obtained from a man aged 18-30 years who had mild COVID-19 (a few samples of this study predate the infection). Cell type and time point are not known.

CDR3 protein: CASSSELAGGPRYQETQYF. CDR3 coding DNA: TGTGCCAGCAGCTCCGAACTAGCGGGGGGGCCGAGATACCAAGAGACCCAGTACTTC. This sequence joins TRBV7-2 and TRBJ2-5; 13 bases align to TRBD2. V was clipped by 4 bases and J by 0 bases; unmatched bases: 11. This CDR3 has 19 amino acids. Germline CDR1 and CDR2: SGHTA and FQGNSA. Full variable domain (outside the CDR3, taken from reference TRBV7-2 and TRBJ2-5): GAGVSQSPSNKVTEKGKDVELRCDPISGHTALYWYRQSLGQGLEFLIYFQGNSAPDKSGLPSDRFSAERTGGSVSTLTIQRTQQEDSAVYLCASSSELAGGPRYQETQYFGPGTRLLVL.

In its sample, this clonotype was seen many times. V gene TRBV7-2 combines with J gene TRBJ2-5; the D gene is possibly TRBD2 (6 bases). There are 14 residues in the CDR3. Trimming took 4 bases from V and 6 from J, leaving 15 bases between them. Germline CDR1 reads SGHTA; CDR2 reads FQGNSA. CDR3 in DNA: TGTGCCAGCAGCTCCGCGGGGTCGTGGAAGACCCAGTACTTC. Its translation: CASSSAGSWKTQYF.

This clonotype appeared a few times. The CDR3 bases are TGCGCCAGCAGCCCCGGCGGAGCGGGGGGGCCAAACACCGGGGAGCTGTTTTTT. This encodes CASSPGGAGGPNTGELFF. The rearrangement joins TRBV5-1 to TRBJ2-2; the match to TRBD2 covers 10 bases. The CDR3 is 18 residues long. Germline CDR1 and CDR2: SGHRS and YFSETQ. J gave up 2 bases and V 4 bases, and 11 bases lay outside the gene matches.

This chain connects TRBV10-3 to TRBJ1-1, with 8 positions matching TRBD1. With V trimmed by 0 bases and J by 4 bases, 10 bases remained unmatched. The germline V gene encodes CDR1 ENHRY and CDR2 SYGVKD. The CDR3 covers 17 residues. This chain's CDR3 is CAISESRAGGMGTEAFF. Written as DNA, the CDR3 is TGTGCCATCAGTGAGTCCCGGGCAGGGGGCATGGGCACTGAAGCTTTCTTT.

The rearrangement joins TRBV29-1 to TRBJ2-3; 11 bases agree with TRBD2. Looked up from germline, CDR1 is SQVTM and CDR2 is ANQGSEA. This CDR3 comprises 15 residues. With 8 bases clipped from V and 2 bases from J, the junction kept 9 bases outside the gene matches. Here the CDR3 reads CSILKLAGATDTQYF. The CDR3 region has the DNA TGCAGCATCCTTAAACTAGCGGGGGCCACAGATACGCAGTATTTT.

This clonotype occurred a few times. The chain employs TRBV12-3 or TRBV12-4 and TRBJ2-5, with TRBD2 identical over 8 bases. With 7 bases clipped from V and 1 base from J, the junction kept 8 bases outside the gene matches. CDR3 length: 15 residues. The chain's CDR3 is CASTWRGAPQETQYF. DNA of the CDR3: TGTGCCAGCACCTGGCGGGGGGCGCCCCAAGAGACCCAGTACTTC.